The next 22 T cell receptor beta chains were all read from a single sample in a study of regulatory T cells in long-lasting Graves disease. Time point defined: newly diagnosed GD, antithyroid drugs for less than 3 months. PBMC RNA served as the TCR library source. For TCR beta, libraries came from iRepertoire HTBI primers and Arm-PCR of CDR3 regions. TCRdb re-called the multiplex PCR reads through MiXCR, storing one row per CDR3 protein. The sample lists more than 450,000 distinct CDR3 sequences, around 15% occurring once. This sample also belongs to another study, concerning T cells in Graves' hyperthyroidism and ophthalmopathy.

Sequenced material: peripheral blood mononuclear cells (PBMCs), taken at new diagnosis, from a patient treated with antithyroid drugs. All receptors derive from a man in his forties with Graves disease.

The chain has TRBV14 and TRBJ2-3; perhaps TRBD2 as D (6 bases). The germline gives CDR1 SGHDN, CDR2 FVKESK. V was shortened by 2 bases and J by 3 bases, with 9 bases between the two germline ends. This CDR3 region has 14 residues. DNA for the CDR3: TGTGCCAGCAGCCAAACGGGAGCGACAGATACGCAGTATTTT. The encoded protein is CASSQTGATDTQYF.

J is TRBJ1-5 and V is TRBV19, with D maybe TRBD1 (5 bases). The CDR3 spans 14 residues. CDR1 LNHDA and CDR2 SQIVND come from the germline V gene (reference sequence). Trimming cost V 8 bases and J 7 bases, with 18 bases left between them. As DNA, the CDR3 is TGTGCCAGTTCCAATAGGCAGGGTCGGCAGCCCCAGCATTTT. Residues: CASSNRQGRQPQHF. The full variable domain, rest sourced from reference TRBV19 and TRBJ1-5, is DGGITQSPKYLFRKEGQNVTLSCEQNLNHDAMYWYRQDPGQGLRLIYYSQIVNDFQKGDIAEGYSVSREKKESFPLTVTSAQKNPTAFYLCASSNRQGRQPQHFGDGTRLSIL.

The chain joins TRBV4-1 to TRBJ2-5; the D gene is possibly TRBD1 (7 bases). The V end lost 1 base, the J end lost 5 bases, and 17 bases lay between the germline ends. The CDR3 covers 16 residues. CDR1 MGHRA and CDR2 YSYEKL come from the germline V gene. The CDR3: CASSQGVEGARETQYF. The CDR3 DNA reads as TGCGCCAGCAGCCAAGGCGTGGAGGGGGCGCGGGAGACCCAGTACTTC.

The CDR3, as DNA: TGTGCCAGCAGCTTTAGGGATCGAGAGACCCAGTACTTC. This sequence encodes CASSFRDRETQYF. This chain links TRBV2 with TRBJ2-1; no reliable D call. The last part of the DNA fits TRBJ2-5 better; the J call may be wrong. The CDR3 covers 13 residues. Germline V gene sequence: CDR1 SNHLY, CDR2 FYNNEI.

This clonotype was observed many times. This sequence joins TRBV13 and TRBJ2-3, with D maybe TRBD1 (5 bases). Germline V lookup: CDR1 PRHDT, CDR2 FYEKMQ (reference sequence). The CDR3 has 14 residues. Trimming cost V 5 bases and J 7 bases, with 16 bases left between them. The CDR3 coding sequence is TGTGCCAGCAGCGAGTGGGGCAGGCTTCATACGCAGTATTTT. This translates into CASSEWGRLHTQYF.

The table lists this clonotype with many counts. The chain carries TRBV20-1 and TRBJ2-7, with D possibly called TRBD1 or TRBD2 (5 bases each). This CDR3 is built from 13 residues. V was pared by 5 bases and J by 7 bases, with 18 bases between. Per germline, CDR1 DFQATT and CDR2 SNEGSKA (reference sequence). DNA of the CDR3: TGCAGTGCTCATACTGACGGGGCGGGTGAGCAGTACTTC. Its translation is CSAHTDGAGEQYF.

This clonotype has ten or more counts. The rearrangement joins TRBV5-1 to TRBJ2-1; TRBD1 or TRBD2 may be the D gene (5 bases each). The CDR3 covers 15 residues. Per the germline V gene, CDR1 is SGHRS and CDR2 is YFSETQ. The V gene lost 6 bases and the J gene lost 9 bases, with 22 bases spanning the gap. Written as DNA, the CDR3 is TGCGCCAGCATCTCCGGGGATTGGGGCAGAGGTGAGCAGTTCTTC. The encoded protein is CASISGDWGRGEQFF. Full variable domain (missing parts from reference TRBV5-1 and TRBJ2-1): KAGVTQTPRYLIKTRGQQVTLSCSPISGHRSVSWYQQTPGQGLQFLFEYFSETQRNKGNFPGRFSGRQFSNSRSEMNVSTLELGDSALYLCASISGDWGRGEQFFGPGTRLTVL.

As for this clonotype: A much larger clone sits a single nucleotide away, making a read error possible. This rearrangement joins TRBV2 to TRBJ2-2, with TRBD1 matching over 9 bases. Germline CDR1 is SNHLY and CDR2 is FYNNEI. The CDR3 sequence is 14 residues long. The DNA for the CDR3 is TGTGCCAGCAGCCGGACAGGGGTCGGCGGGGAGCCGTTTTTT. Protein: CASSRTGVGGEPFF. The variable domain in full, completed from reference TRBV2 and TRBJ2-2, reads EPEVTQTPSHQVTQMGQEVILRCVPISNHLYFYWYRQILGQKVEFLVSFYNNEISEKSEIFDDQFSVERPDGSNFTLKIRSTKLEDSAMYFCASSRTGVGGEPFFGEGSRLTVL.

This clonotype was seen a few times. CDR3 region: CASSEFTTYNEQFF. The CDR3 coding sequence is TGTGCCAGCAGTGAATTTACAACCTACAATGAGCAGTTCTTC. The V gene is TRBV6-1, the J gene TRBJ2-1; no clear D gene. The ends were cut back, 2 bases at V and 2 bases at J, with 7 bases in the middle. This CDR3 is 14 amino acids long. CDR1 is MNHNS, CDR2 SASEGT, per germline.

This clonotype appeared a few times. The V gene is TRBV5-1, the J gene TRBJ2-7; 9 bases match TRBD2. CDR1 SGHRS and CDR2 YFSETQ come from the germline V gene. Trimming took 2 bases from V and 0 from J; bases not matched to a gene: 3. There are 15 residues in the CDR3. In DNA, the CDR3 is TGCGCCAGCAGCTTCGGCGGGAGGGCCTCCTACGAGCAGTACTTC. It encodes CASSFGGRASYEQYF. Full variable domain (outside the CDR3, taken from reference TRBV5-1 and TRBJ2-7): KAGVTQTPRYLIKTRGQQVTLSCSPISGHRSVSWYQQTPGQGLQFLFEYFSETQRNKGNFPGRFSGRQFSNSRSEMNVSTLELGDSALYLCASSFGGRASYEQYFGPGTRLTVT.

This chain links TRBV24-1 with TRBJ2-1; D remains ambiguous. CDR1 is KGHDR, CDR2 SFDVKD, per germline. Trimming pared 7 bases from V and 4 bases from J, leaving 10 bases between. The length of the CDR3 is 13 residues. CDR3 DNA: TGTGCCACCAGCTCCGATATATACAATGAGCAGTTCTTC. This codes for CATSSDIYNEQFF.

Of note for this clonotype: A single base is all that separates this from a far larger clone, so a read error is likely. The chain couples TRBV10-1 to TRBJ2-7; a weak D match, TRBD1 (5 bases). V was trimmed by 6 bases and J by 2 bases, leaving 14 bases between them. The CDR3 spans 14 residues. From germline, CDR1 is WNHNN and CDR2 SYGVQD (reference sequence). The CDR3 protein is CASRPETETYEQYF. The CDR3, as DNA: TGCGCCAGCAGACCGGAGACAGAGACCTACGAGCAGTACTTC.

This clonotype has ten or more counts. The rearrangement uses TRBV9 and TRBJ2-7; the match to TRBD2 covers 7 bases. From germline, CDR1 is SGDLS and CDR2 YYNGEE. The CDR3 consists of 14 residues. The junction had 13 bases not matched to a gene; V was cut back by 4 bases and J by 9 bases. CDR3 amino acids: CASSRGLGVEGQYF. Written as DNA, the CDR3 is TGTGCCAGCAGCCGTGGACTAGGGGTTGAGGGGCAGTACTTC. The whole variable domain, filled in from reference TRBV9 and TRBJ2-7, reads DSGVTQTPKHLITATGQRVTLRCSPRSGDLSVYWYQQSLDQGLQFLIQYYNGEERAKGNILERFSAQQFPDLHSELNLSSLELGDSALYFCASSRGLGVEGQYFGPGTRLTVT.

The chain has TRBV9 and TRBJ1-1; D unresolved. The V gene lost 3 bases and the J gene lost 1 base, with 10 bases spanning the gap. Germline-derived CDR1 and CDR2 are SGDLS and YYNGEE. The CDR3 consists of 14 residues. Written as DNA, the CDR3 is TGTGCCAGCAGCGCCCTCCAGGAGAACACTGAAGCTTTCTTT. Protein: CASSALQENTEAFF.

The chain links TRBV7-9 to TRBJ2-6, with D possibly being TRBD1 (6 bases). The germline CDR1 and CDR2 sequences are SEHNR and FQNEAQ (reference sequence). The CDR3 sequence is 16 residues long. V lost 6 bases, J lost 2 bases, and 14 bases lay in between. The CDR3 spells CASSLTGSAGANVLTF. CDR3 coding DNA: TGTGCCAGCAGTCTTACAGGGTCGGCTGGGGCCAACGTCCTGACTTTC.

For this clonotype: This may arise from a read error, as a much more abundant clone is one base away. The chain recombines TRBV24-1 with TRBJ2-5; unclear D gene. The length of the CDR3 is 13 residues. From germline, CDR1 is KGHDR and CDR2 SFDVKD. V dropped 1 base and J dropped 5 bases, with 7 bases sitting between them. CDR3 region: CATSDLTRETQYF. In DNA form, the CDR3 reads TGTGCCACCAGTGATTTAACCAGGGAGACCCAGTACTTC.

This sequence joins TRBV7-9 and TRBJ1-1, with D unresolved. The CDR3 consists of 14 residues. Trimming removed 4 bases at V and 5 bases at J, with 14 bases between. Germline lookup yields CDR1 SEHNR and CDR2 FQNEAQ (reference sequence). This CDR3 is CASSSTLNGTEAFF. The CDR3 DNA reads as TGTGCCAGCAGCTCAACGCTAAACGGGACTGAAGCTTTCTTT.

This clonotype was seen many times. The chain carries TRBV28 and TRBJ2-7, with TRBD1 identical over 9 bases. The length of the CDR3 is 15 residues. The germline gives CDR1 MDHEN, CDR2 SYDVKM. With 4 bases clipped from V and 3 bases from J, the junction kept 7 bases outside the gene matches. CDR3 nucleotides: TGTGCCAGCAGTTATGGGACAGGGCCCCACTACGAGCAGTACTTC. Translating it yields CASSYGTGPHYEQYF.

This clonotype has at least ten counts. The chain has TRBV7-9 and TRBJ2-7; D is unresolved. Germline lookup yields CDR1 SEHNR and CDR2 FQNEAQ (reference sequence). CDR3 length equals 12 residues. Trimming cost V 3 bases and J 2 bases, with 5 bases left between them. CDR3 protein: CASSFAPYEQYF. For the CDR3, the DNA is TGTGCCAGCAGCTTCGCTCCCTACGAGCAGTACTTC.

This clonotype has at least ten counts. The V and J genes are TRBV2 and TRBJ2-1, with 7 bases fitting TRBD2. The CDR3 totals 16 residues. Germline assignment: CDR1 SNHLY and CDR2 FYNNEI. The V segment lost 6 bases and the J segment 4 bases; nucleotides outside the gene matches: 12. The CDR3 nucleotides read TGTGCCAGCAGCGTAGCCGGGACTACCTTTTACAATGAGCAGTTCTTC. The encoded protein is CASSVAGTTFYNEQFF.

The table lists this clonotype with a few counts. The chain recombines TRBV20-1 with TRBJ1-3, with TRBD1 as a possible D gene (6 bases). The CDR3 runs to 13 residues. The germline gives CDR1 DFQATT, CDR2 SNEGSKA (reference sequence). V lost 4 bases to trimming and J lost 4 bases, with 11 bases between them. This CDR3 is CSATRGAGNTIYF. The CDR3 coding sequence is TGCAGTGCTACCCGGGGGGCGGGAAACACCATATATTTT.

The V gene is TRBV19, the J gene TRBJ2-7; perhaps TRBD1 as D (5 bases). Germline values: CDR1 LNHDA, CDR2 SQIVND (reference sequence). V lost 2 bases and J lost 2, with 13 bases in between. This CDR3 region has 15 residues. The CDR3 DNA is TGTGCCAGTAGTATAACGTCAACAGGAGCCTACGAGCAGTACTTC. It translates to CASSITSTGAYEQYF.